One and the same sample provided the 24 T cell receptor beta chains below, sequenced in a study of T cell responses to AZD1222 COVID-19 vaccine. Profiling relied on immunoSEQ multiplex PCR, and the TCRdb table lists in-frame clones only, not all of them. Found here are around 90,000 clones, 70% to 90% of them singletons; the top ten hold 5.5% to 7%. The sequenced sample was peripheral blood, obtained on day 0 of AZD1222 vaccination. The receptor set was obtained from an adult in good health.

This chain connects TRBV2 to TRBJ1-2; D is ambiguous. This CDR3 has 16 amino acids. CDR1 and CDR2 (germline): SNHLY, FYNNEI. V was pared by 6 bases and J by 7 bases, with 24 bases between. CDR3 sequence reads: CASRGLGPTPTTGYTF. The DNA for the CDR3 is TGTGCCAGCAGGGGCTTGGGCCCCACACCTACTACTGGCTACACCTTC.

The rearrangement joins TRBV5-1 to TRBJ1-6, with 9 bases fitting TRBD1. V shed 4 bases, J shed 5 bases, and the junction held 16 bases outside the gene matches. The CDR3 covers 19 residues. The germline V gene has CDR1 SGHRS and CDR2 YFSETQ. The chain's CDR3 is CASSRGGTGPRGNNSPLHF. CDR3 DNA sequence: TGCGCCAGCAGCCGGGGTGGGACAGGGCCCAGAGGTAATAATTCACCCCTCCACTTT.

CDR3 bases: TGTGCCACCAGCCCATGGAGGGGCGGCTACGAGCAGTACTTC. It is translated as CATSPWRGGYEQYF. The rearrangement uses TRBV15 and TRBJ2-7; tentative D call: TRBD2 (6 bases). V lost 5 bases, J lost 3 bases, and 14 bases lay in between. Germline CDR1 LNHNV, CDR2 YYDKDF (reference sequence). This CDR3 is 14 amino acids long.

CDR3 sequence reads: CASSGGYYEQYF. The DNA of the CDR3 is TGTGCCAGCAGCGGAGGGTACTACGAGCAGTACTTC. This chain joins TRBV11-3 and TRBJ2-7; tentative D call: TRBD2 (6 bases). The CDR3 runs to 12 residues. With 5 bases removed from V and 3 bases from J, the gap between germline ends came to 8 bases. Germline V gene sequence: CDR1 SGHNT, CDR2 YENEEA. Complete variable domain (other parts from reference TRBV11-3 and TRBJ2-7): EAGVVQSPRYKIIEKKQPVAFWCNPISGHNTLYWYLQNLGQGPELLIRYENEEAVDDSQLPKDRFSAERLKGVDSTLKIQPAELGDSAVYLCASSGGYYEQYFGPGTRLTVT.

The J gene is TRBJ2-7, the V gene TRBV4-1; no firm D call. The V gene's germline CDR1 is MGHRA and CDR2 YSYEKL. The germline V and J ends were trimmed by 1 base and 3 bases, with 7 bases remaining between them. The CDR3 runs 13 residues. The chain's CDR3 is CASSQGLGYEQYF. The CDR3 nucleotides are TGCGCCAGCAGCCAAGGGTTGGGCTACGAGCAGTACTTC.

The chain is built from TRBV29-1 and TRBJ1-2; TRBD1 might be the D (6 bases). CDR3 length: 14 residues. CDR1 is SQVTM, CDR2 ANQGSEA, per germline. Between the trimmed V and J ends, which lost 6 bases and 3 bases, there was a span of 17 bases. In nucleotides, the CDR3 is TGCAGCGTACTAGCAGACAGGAACCACTATGGCTACACCTTC. It specifies CSVLADRNHYGYTF. The variable domain in full, with the rest retrieved from reference TRBV29-1 and TRBJ1-2, is SAVISQKPSRDICQRGTSLTIQCQVDSQVTMMFWYRQQPGQSLTLIATANQGSEATYESGFVIDKFPISRPNLTFSTLTVSNMSPEDSSIYLCSVLADRNHYGYTFGSGTRLTVV.

A few counts support this clone. The chain combines TRBV4-1 with TRBJ2-7, with 10 bases aligning to TRBD1. In germline, CDR1 is MGHRA, CDR2 YSYEKL. The CDR3 is made up of 14 amino acids. Trimming cost V 1 base and J 4 bases; bases outside gene matches: 1. In DNA, the CDR3 is TGCGCCAGCAGCCAAGGACAGGGGGCTTACGAGCAGTACTTC. Protein: CASSQGQGAYEQYF.

The rearrangement links TRBV6-2 or TRBV6-3 to TRBJ2-5; 12 positions match TRBD2. The trim removed 5 bases at V and 6 bases at J, leaving 16 bases unmatched. Germline CDR1 MNHEY, CDR2 SVGEGT. This CDR3 contains 18 residues. The CDR3, as DNA: TGTGCCAGCAGTCGGATCGGACTAGCGGGGAGGGGCGTTAAGACCCAGTACTTC. It is translated as CASSRIGLAGRGVKTQYF.

The rearrangement uses TRBV14 and TRBJ1-4, with 10 bases aligning to TRBD1. The V and J ends lost 5 bases and 7 bases, in that order; junction bases with no gene match: 7. Germline V gene data show CDR1 as SGHDN and CDR2 as FVKESK. This CDR3 spans 15 amino acids. In nucleotides, the CDR3 is TGTGCCAGCAGCGTTCGACAGGGGGCAGGTGAAAAACTGTTTTTT. Its protein product is CASSVRQGAGEKLFF.

The CDR3 DNA is TGCGCCAGCAGCCAAGATTTGGGGTATTCTGGGGCCAACGTCCTGACTTTC. Translation gives CASSQDLGYSGANVLTF. The chain carries TRBV4-3 and TRBJ2-6; no definite D call. Trimming pared 0 bases from V and 1 base from J, leaving 10 bases between. The CDR3 covers 17 residues. Germline CDR1 reads LGHNA; CDR2 reads YSLEER.

V gene TRBV24-1 combines with J gene TRBJ1-3, with 10 bases matching TRBD1. Germline CDR1 KGHDR, CDR2 SFDVKD. J was trimmed by 8 bases and V by 4 bases; bases with no gene match: 7. The CDR3 is 15 residues long. Here the CDR3 reads CATSDPGTGEDTIYF. DNA of the CDR3: TGTGCCACCAGTGACCCTGGGACAGGGGAAGACACCATATATTTT.

The chain employs TRBV7-3 and TRBJ1-5, with 7 bases fitting TRBD1. The length of the CDR3 is 13 residues. J gave up 7 bases and V 5 bases, and 5 bases lay outside the gene matches. Germline V lookup: CDR1 SGHTA, CDR2 FQGTGA. DNA for the CDR3: TGTGCCAGCAGCCTAGACAGGGACCAGCCCCAGCATTTT. As protein: CASSLDRDQPQHF.

This clone was observed a single time. The chain links TRBV3-1 (or the pseudogene TRBV3-2) to TRBJ1-2; D possibly corresponds to TRBD1 (5 bases). The CDR3 runs to 16 residues. Germline CDR1 LGHDT, CDR2 YNNKEL (reference sequence). V was cut by 1 base and J by 0 bases, with 12 bases left in between. This CDR3 reads CASSQAVTGANYGYTF. DNA of the CDR3: TGTGCCAGCAGCCAAGCGGTCACGGGGGCTAACTATGGCTACACCTTC.

The V and J genes are TRBV11-2 and TRBJ1-5; D gene unclear. Between the trimmed V and J ends, which lost 5 bases and 5 bases, there was a span of 16 bases. The CDR3 has 15 residues. Germline V CDR1 and CDR2: SGHAT, FQNNGV. The chain's CDR3 is CASSLGTLRDQPQHF. CDR3 coding DNA: TGTGCCAGCAGCCTGGGAACCCTTAGAGATCAGCCCCAGCATTTT.

The V call is TRBV5-5, the J call TRBJ1-5, with 7 bases identical to TRBD1. The V and J ends lost 0 bases and 4 bases, in that order; junction bases with no gene match: 4. The germline gives CDR1 SGHKS, CDR2 YYEKEE (reference sequence). There are 15 residues in the CDR3. Here the CDR3 DNA reads TGTGCCAGCAGCTTGGGGGGGGACAGAAATCAGCCCCAGCATTTT. This encodes CASSLGGDRNQPQHF.

The chain is built from TRBV2 and TRBJ2-7, with D possibly being TRBD2 (6 bases). The CDR3 spans 13 residues. Germline V CDR1 and CDR2: SNHLY, FYNNEI. V lost 7 bases and J 3 bases, leaving 13 bases between the germline ends. In nucleotides, the CDR3 is TGTGCCAGCAACCGGGGGATCCTCTACGAGCAGTACTTC. This encodes CASNRGILYEQYF.

The chain is built from TRBV14 and TRBJ1-1, with D tentatively TRBD1 (5 bases). V shed 1 base and J shed 1 base, with 13 bases lying between them. CDR3 size: 16 residues. Germline V gene lookup returns CDR1 SGHDN and CDR2 FVKESK. Written as DNA, the CDR3 is TGTGCCAGCAGCCAAGTAAGGGGACGCTGGAACACTGAAGCTTTCTTT. The encoded protein is CASSQVRGRWNTEAFF.

The rearrangement joins TRBV5-8 to TRBJ2-1; D unclear. Per the germline V gene, CDR1 is SGHTS and CDR2 is YDEGEE. The CDR3 sequence is 16 residues long. The V end was cut by 0 bases, the J end by 1 base, with 11 bases between. The CDR3 sequence: CASSLGLLGSYNEQFF. The CDR3 bases are TGTGCCAGCAGCTTGGGCCTGTTGGGGTCCTACAATGAGCAGTTCTTC.

The V gene is TRBV7-2, the J gene TRBJ1-1; D is perhaps TRBD1 (6 bases). Trimming shortened V by 5 bases and J by 3 bases, and 16 bases separated the two germline ends. CDR3 length equals 15 residues. Looked up from germline, CDR1 is SGHTA and CDR2 is FQGNSA. The CDR3 loop reads CASSPNMGAYTEAFF. In nucleotides, the CDR3 is TGTGCCAGCAGCCCAAACATGGGGGCCTACACTGAAGCTTTCTTT.

The chain is built from TRBV21-1 and TRBJ1-1; TRBD1, the table's D call, lacks a check against the DNA. TRBV21-1 is a documented pseudogene. The CDR3 spans 15 residues. DNA for the CDR3: TGTGCCAGCAGCACTTGTCAGGGGAGGAACACTGAAGCTTTCTTT. Translation gives CASSTCQGRNTEAFF.

Written as DNA, the CDR3 is TGTGCCAGTAGGAAAGGGACAGGGGGCTTTTACGAGCAGTACTTC. Protein product: CASRKGTGGFYEQYF. The rearrangement joins TRBV19 to TRBJ2-7, with 12 bases fitting TRBD1. J was trimmed by 4 bases and V by 6 bases; bases with no gene match: 7. The V gene's germline CDR1 is LNHDA and CDR2 SQIVND (reference sequence). The CDR3 contains 15 residues.

This chain uses TRBV27 with TRBJ2-7, with TRBD2 matching 10 bases. V shed 3 bases and J 1 base; nucleotides not matched to a gene: 3. This CDR3 spans 15 amino acids. Germline CDR1 reads MNHEY; CDR2 reads SMNVEV (reference sequence). CDR3 sequence reads: CASSLGSGRSYEQYF. CDR3 DNA: TGTGCCAGCAGTTTGGGTAGCGGGAGGTCCTACGAGCAGTACTTC.

V and J are TRBV19 and TRBJ1-1, with a weak D call TRBD1 (5 bases). The CDR3 spans 15 residues. Germline assignment: CDR1 LNHDA and CDR2 SQIVND (reference sequence). V shed 8 bases and J shed 0 bases, with 16 bases lying between them. CDR3 DNA sequence: TGTGCCAGTCGGCCCAGAGAGGGACTGAACACTGAAGCTTTCTTT. Its translation: CASRPREGLNTEAFF.

The gene calls are TRBV7-8 and TRBJ2-3; D may match TRBD1 or TRBD2 (6 bases each). Trimming removed 5 bases at V and 2 bases at J, with 20 bases between. The length of the CDR3 is 17 residues. The V gene's germline CDR1 is SGHVS and CDR2 FQNEAQ. CDR3 in DNA: TGTGCCAGCAGCGACTTGGGGGGCCCTACGATCACAGATACGCAGTATTTT. Protein sequence: CASSDLGGPTITDTQYF.